This T cell receptor beta chain was documented in a study of control samples from healthy donors and cancer patients. Germline V gene lookup returns CDR1 SEHNR and CDR2 FQNEAQ (reference sequence). The V end lost 5 bases, the J end lost 8 bases, and 21 bases lay between the germline ends. CDR3 size: 15 residues. Here immunoSEQ multiplex PCR was the method, and the copy in TCRdb shows in-frame clones only, minus some. The data contain more than 95,000 clones, 80% to 90% of them singletons. Sequences were obtained from PBMCs. This TCR was recovered from a man in his 60s with lung cancer. The chain uses TRBV7-9 and TRBJ1-2; D uncertain. CDR3 sequence reads: CASSMAGGTSPGYTF. The DNA of the CDR3 is TGTGCCAGCAGCATGGCCGGTGGTACCTCACCAGGCTACACCTTC.